The sequence of this T cell receptor beta chain was determined in a study of vaccination and CD4 T cells after COVID-19. Oncomine TCR Beta short-read sequencing was applied to DNA from cultured CD4+ T cells. TCRdb redid the calling of the PCR reads with MiXCR, one entry per CDR3 protein. The repertoire includes some 15,000 distinct CDR3 sequences, 43% of them detected once, and roughly 18% sits in the top ten. Treatment of the sample: roughly 10-day PBMC culture with coronavirus spike peptide pools or control peptides (ViraFEST assay). Negative selection purified CD4+ T cells after roughly 9 days of culture. The V gene's germline CDR1 is MNHNS and CDR2 SASEGT. V was pared by 3 bases and J by 0 bases, with 15 bases between. This CDR3 contains 17 residues. About this clonotype: Antigen unknown.

Broader study findings: A median of around 90% of reactive clones, in convalescent patients, became evident only post-vaccination.

The clonotype originates from a human donor with COVID-19. The rearrangement links TRBV6-1 to TRBJ1-3, with no clear D. Input material: cultured CD4+ T cells from blood. Written as DNA, the CDR3 is TGTGCCAGCAGTGACTGGACGACTTACAGCTCTGGAAACACCATATATTTT. Protein sequence: CASSDWTTYSSGNTIYF.